This TCR beta chain was recorded in a study of blood T cell repertoires in COVID-19. Looking at the study overall: Samples came from the United States, Italy and Spain, spanning acute and convalescent COVID-19. Sources were T cells, B-cell-depleted T cells, or PBMCs; the material itself was cDNA or gDNA.

In the original workflow: Estimates of nucleated cell counts were drawn from the amplification of reference gene primers. The assay was immunoSEQ multiplex PCR, and TCRdb's table has in-frame clones only and misses some. The V and J calls and clone size come from that table; D and trimming were worked out from the DNA. Among around 260,000 clones listed, around 81% were seen once. Deletions cut 5 bases from V and 4 bases from J, with 11 bases between. CDR3 size: 13 residues. Germline V CDR1 and CDR2: ENHRY, SYGVKD. The Seattle patients joined while their infection was active and were tracked longitudinally afterward.

The TCR was taken from a person aged 65 to 85 with COVID-19, enrolled during active disease. Specimen: peripheral blood. This sequence joins TRBV10-3 and TRBJ1-2; D remains unclear. The CDR3 sequence: CAISSPGSYGYTF. CDR3 nucleotide sequence: TGTGCCATCAGTTCCCCAGGTTCCTATGGCTACACCTTC.